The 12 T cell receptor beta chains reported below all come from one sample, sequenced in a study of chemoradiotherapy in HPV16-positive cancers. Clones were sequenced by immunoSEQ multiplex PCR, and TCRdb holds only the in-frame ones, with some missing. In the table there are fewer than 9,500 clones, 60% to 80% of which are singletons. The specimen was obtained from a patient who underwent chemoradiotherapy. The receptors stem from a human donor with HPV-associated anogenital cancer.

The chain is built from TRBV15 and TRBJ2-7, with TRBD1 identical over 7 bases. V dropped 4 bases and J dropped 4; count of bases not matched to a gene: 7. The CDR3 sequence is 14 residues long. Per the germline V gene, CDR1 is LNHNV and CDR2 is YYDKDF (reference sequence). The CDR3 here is CATSNHGTVYEQYF. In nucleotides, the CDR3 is TGTGCCACCAGCAACCACGGGACAGTTTACGAGCAGTACTTC.

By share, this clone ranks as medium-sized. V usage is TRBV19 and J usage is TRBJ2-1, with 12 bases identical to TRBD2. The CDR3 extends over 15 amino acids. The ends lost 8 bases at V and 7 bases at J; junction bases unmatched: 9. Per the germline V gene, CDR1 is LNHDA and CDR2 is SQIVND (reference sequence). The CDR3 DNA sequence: TGTGCCAGTGCTAGCGGGGGGGCCAGTATAAATGAGCAGTTCTTC. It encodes CASASGGASINEQFF.

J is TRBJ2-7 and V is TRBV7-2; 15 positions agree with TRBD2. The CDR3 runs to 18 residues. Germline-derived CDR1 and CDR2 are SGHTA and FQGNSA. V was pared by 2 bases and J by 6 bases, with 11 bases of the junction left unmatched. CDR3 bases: TGTGCCAGCAGCTTAACTTCGGGACTAGCGGGGGGTAAAGGCGAGCAGTACTTC. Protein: CASSLTSGLAGGKGEQYF.

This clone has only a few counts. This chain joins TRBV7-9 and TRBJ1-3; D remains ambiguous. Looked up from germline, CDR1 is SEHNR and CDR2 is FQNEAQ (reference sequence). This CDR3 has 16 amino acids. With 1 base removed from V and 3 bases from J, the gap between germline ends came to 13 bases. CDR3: CASSLVPGKGGNTIYF. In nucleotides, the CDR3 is TGTGCCAGCAGCTTAGTTCCGGGAAAAGGTGGAAACACCATATATTTT.

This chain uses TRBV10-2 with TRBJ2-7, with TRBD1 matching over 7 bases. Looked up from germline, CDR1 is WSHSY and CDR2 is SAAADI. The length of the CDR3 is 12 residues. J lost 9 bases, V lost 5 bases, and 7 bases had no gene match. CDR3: CASSSTGMGQYF. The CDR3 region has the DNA TGCGCCAGCAGTTCGACAGGGATGGGGCAGTACTTC.

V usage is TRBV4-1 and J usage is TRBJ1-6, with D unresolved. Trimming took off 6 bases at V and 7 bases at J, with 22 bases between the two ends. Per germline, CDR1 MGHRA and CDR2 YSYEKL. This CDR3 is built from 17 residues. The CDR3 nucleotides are TGCGCCAGCAGACACGATTTCGCGCGGGTTAGGAATTCACCCCTCCACTTT. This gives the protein CASRHDFARVRNSPLHF.

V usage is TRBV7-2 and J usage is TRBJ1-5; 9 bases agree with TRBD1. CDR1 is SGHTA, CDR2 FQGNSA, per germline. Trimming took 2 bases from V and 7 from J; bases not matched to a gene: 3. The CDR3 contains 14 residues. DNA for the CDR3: TGTGCCAGCAGCTTACGGACAGGGGCCCAGCCCCAGCATTTT. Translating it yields CASSLRTGAQPQHF.

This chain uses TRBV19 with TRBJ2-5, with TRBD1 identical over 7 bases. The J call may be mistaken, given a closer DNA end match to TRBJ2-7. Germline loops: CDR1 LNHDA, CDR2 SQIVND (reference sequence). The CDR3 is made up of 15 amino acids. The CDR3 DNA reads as TGTGCCAGTAGTCGACGGGGACAGAGCTCCTACGAGCAGTACTTC. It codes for CASSRRGQSSYEQYF.

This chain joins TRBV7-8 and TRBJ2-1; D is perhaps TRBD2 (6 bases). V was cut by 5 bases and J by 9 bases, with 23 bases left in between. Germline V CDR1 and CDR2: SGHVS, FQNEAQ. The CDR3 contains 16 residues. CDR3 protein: CASSPSGGAHLGEQFF. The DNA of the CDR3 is TGTGCCAGCAGCCCGAGCGGCGGGGCCCACCTAGGTGAGCAGTTCTTC.

The CDR3 reads CASSDRLRVDQPQHF. CDR3 DNA sequence: TGTGCCAGCAGTGACCGTCTGAGGGTCGATCAGCCCCAGCATTTT. The chain is built from TRBV2 and TRBJ1-5; D is ambiguous. The CDR3 runs to 15 residues. V lost 3 bases and J lost 5, with 14 bases in between. The V gene's germline CDR1 is SNHLY and CDR2 FYNNEI.

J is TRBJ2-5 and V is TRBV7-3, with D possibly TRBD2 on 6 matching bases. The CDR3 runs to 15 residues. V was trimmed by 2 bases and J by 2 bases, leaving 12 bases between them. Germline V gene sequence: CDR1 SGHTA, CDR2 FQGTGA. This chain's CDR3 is CASSLAGLYQETQYF. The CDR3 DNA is TGTGCCAGCAGCTTAGCGGGACTTTATCAAGAGACCCAGTACTTC.

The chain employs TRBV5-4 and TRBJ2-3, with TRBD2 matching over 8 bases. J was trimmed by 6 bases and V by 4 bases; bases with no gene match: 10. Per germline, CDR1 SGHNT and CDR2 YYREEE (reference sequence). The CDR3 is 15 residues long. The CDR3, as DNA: TGTGCCAGCAGCGGCTTGGGTAGCGGGGCCGATACGCAGTATTTT. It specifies CASSGLGSGADTQYF.